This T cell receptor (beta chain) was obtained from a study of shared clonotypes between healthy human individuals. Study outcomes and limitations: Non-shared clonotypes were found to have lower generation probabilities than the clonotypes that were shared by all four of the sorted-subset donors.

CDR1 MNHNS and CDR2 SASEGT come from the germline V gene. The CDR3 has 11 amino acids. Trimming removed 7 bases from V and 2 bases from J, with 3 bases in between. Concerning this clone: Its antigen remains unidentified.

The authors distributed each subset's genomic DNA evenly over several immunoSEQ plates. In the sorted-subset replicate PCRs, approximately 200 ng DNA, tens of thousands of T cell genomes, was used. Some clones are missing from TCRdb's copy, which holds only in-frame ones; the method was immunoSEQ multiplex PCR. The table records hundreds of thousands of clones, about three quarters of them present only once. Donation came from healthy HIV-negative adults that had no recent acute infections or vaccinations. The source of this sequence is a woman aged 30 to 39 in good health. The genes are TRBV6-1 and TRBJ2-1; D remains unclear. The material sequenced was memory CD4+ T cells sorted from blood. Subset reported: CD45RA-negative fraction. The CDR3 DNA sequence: TGTGCCAGCAATCCCTACAATGAGCAGTTCTTC. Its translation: CASNPYNEQFF.